This T cell receptor (beta chain) appears in the sequencing data of a study of technical replicates of blood from several donors. Assay used: immunoSEQ multiplex PCR; TCRdb lists only in-frame clones, some missing. The repertoire consists of tens of thousands of clones, with about 90% occurring once and the leading ten covering 0.38%. V lost 0 bases, J lost 1 base, and 8 bases stayed unmatched. The CDR3 totals 18 residues. The germline V gene encodes CDR1 MGHRA and CDR2 YSYEKL. The sequenced sample consisted of T cells isolated from PBMCs. The chain employs TRBV4-1 and TRBJ2-1, with 8 bases lining up with TRBD2. The receptor's source is a human donor in good health. The CDR3, as DNA: TGCGCCAGCAGCCAAGAATTGGAGCGGGAGATTTCCTACAATGAGCAGTTCTTC. The encoded protein is CASSQELEREISYNEQFF.